This T cell receptor beta chain was sequenced in a study of molecular identifiers for immune sequencing clone quantification. Listed TCR primers, together with previously described methods, were used for the bulk TCR libraries. TCRdb processed the PCR reads anew with MiXCR; each CDR3 protein has one entry. The profile shows about 640,000 distinct CDR3 sequences, 15% to 20% of them singletons. CDR1 and CDR2 from the germline V gene are SGHNT and YYREEE (reference sequence). The V and J ends lost 4 bases and 6 bases respectively, with 10 bases between them. This CDR3 has 12 residues. Sorting recovered naive CD8 T cells on a CD8+CD4-CCR7+CD45RA+ profile. This clonotype came up many times.

The gene calls are TRBV5-4 and TRBJ2-5; D is unresolved. The source is a human donor in good health. Some libraries in this study had Jurkat cell RNA spiked in. Sequences were obtained from naive CD8+ T cells from blood, with Jurkat cell RNA spiked in. Stated subset: FACS-sorted CD8+CD4-CCR7+CD45RA+ naive T cells. The CDR3 spells CASSNEAQTQYF. CDR3 coding DNA: TGTGCCAGCAGCAATGAGGCGCAGACCCAGTACTTC.